This T cell receptor beta chain stems from a study of blood T cell repertoires in COVID-19. The wider study: COVID-19 samples collected from the United States, Italy and Spain covered acute and convalescent phases.

Assay: immunoSEQ multiplex PCR; the TCRdb copy retains only in-frame clones and omits some. The sample carries about 260,000 clones, approximately 84% recorded once. Looked up from germline, CDR1 is SGHDT and CDR2 is YYEEEE. The CDR3 length is 14 residues. With V trimmed by 3 bases and J by 0 bases, 2 bases remained unmatched. The chain links TRBV5-6 to TRBJ1-1; 7 bases map to TRBD1. The sequencing sample was made of peripheral blood. The sequence came from a woman of 80 years or more with acute or convalescent COVID-19. The CDR3 region is CASSWGQLNTEAFF. CDR3 nucleotides: TGTGCCAGCAGCTGGGGACAGTTGAACACTGAAGCTTTCTTT.